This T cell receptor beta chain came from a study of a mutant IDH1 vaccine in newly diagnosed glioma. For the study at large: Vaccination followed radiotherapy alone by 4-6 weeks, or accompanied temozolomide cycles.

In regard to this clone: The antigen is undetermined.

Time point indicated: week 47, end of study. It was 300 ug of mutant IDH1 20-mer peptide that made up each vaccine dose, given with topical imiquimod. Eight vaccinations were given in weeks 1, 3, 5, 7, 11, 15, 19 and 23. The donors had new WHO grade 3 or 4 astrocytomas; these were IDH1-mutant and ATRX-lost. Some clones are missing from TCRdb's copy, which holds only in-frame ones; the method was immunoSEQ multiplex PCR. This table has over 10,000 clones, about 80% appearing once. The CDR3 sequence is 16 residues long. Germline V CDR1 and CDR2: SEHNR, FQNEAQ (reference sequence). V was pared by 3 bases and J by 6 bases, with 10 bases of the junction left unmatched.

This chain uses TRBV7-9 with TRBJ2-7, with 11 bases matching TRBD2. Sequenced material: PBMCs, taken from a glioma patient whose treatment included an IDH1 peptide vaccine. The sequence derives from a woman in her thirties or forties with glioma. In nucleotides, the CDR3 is TGTGCCAGCAGCTTTCCCAAAGGACTAGCGGGTGGCGAGCAGTACTTC. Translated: CASSFPKGLAGGEQYF.